Each of the 3 T cell receptor beta chains below was sequenced from the same sample in a study of T-cell reconstitution after alpha-beta-depleted transplantation in children. Unique molecular identifiers were built into the TCRbeta library. TCRdb redid the calling of the PCR reads with MiXCR, one entry per CDR3 protein. The sample has approximately 170,000 distinct CDR3 sequences; more than 9.5% are singletons. This specimen was PBMCs, taken before TCRalphabeta/CD19-depleted stem cell transplant. The receptors here all came from a boy aged 2-9 years with acute myeloid leukemia, due to receive a stem cell transplant.

This clonotype came up many times. The J gene is TRBJ2-1, the V gene TRBV6-1; 8 nucleotides line up with TRBD2. The CDR3 sequence is 16 residues long. V lost 5 bases, J lost 5 bases, and 11 bases stayed unmatched. CDR1 and CDR2 (germline): MNHNS, SASEGT. In nucleotides, the CDR3 is TGTGCCAGCAGTCTAACCCTGGGGACTAGGGACAATGAGCAGTTCTTC. Its translation is CASSLTLGTRDNEQFF.

There are many counts of this clonotype. The rearrangement links TRBV28 to TRBJ2-7, with 8 bases fitting TRBD1. Looked up from germline, CDR1 is MDHEN and CDR2 is SYDVKM. The trim removed 6 bases at V and 3 bases at J, leaving 13 bases unmatched. This CDR3 has 16 residues. The DNA for the CDR3 is TGTGCCAGCAGCCTCGGCTCGCAGGGGGCCCTCTACGAGCAGTACTTC. It encodes CASSLGSQGALYEQYF.

This clonotype occurred many times. The CDR3 protein is CASSRRATTAPDTQYF. The CDR3 DNA follows: TGTGCCAGCAGCCGCAGGGCGACCACAGCCCCAGATACGCAGTATTTT. This chain connects TRBV11-2 to TRBJ2-3; a weak D match, TRBD1 (5 bases). CDR1 and CDR2 (germline): SGHAT, FQNNGV. The CDR3 runs to 16 residues. V was trimmed by 5 bases and J by 4 bases, leaving 19 bases between them.